Below are 15 T cell receptor beta chains sequenced from a single sample in a study of CD8+CD57+ T cells in acquired aplastic anemia. An expansion of CD8+CD57+ cells by flow cytometry had been shown in patients chosen for sequencing. Profiling that covered TCR beta VDJ and CDR3 relied on genomic DNA as its template. TCRdb re-called the reads with MiXCR, one entry per CDR3 protein. The table records 150,000 to 200,000 distinct CDR3 sequences, about three fifths of them present only once. Specimen: sorted CD4+, CD8+, or CD8+CD57+ T cells (not recorded which) from PBMCs. These receptors originate from a human donor with aplastic anemia.

The table lists this clonotype with a count of one. The chain combines TRBV5-1 with TRBJ2-3; 7 bases align to TRBD2. There are 15 residues in the CDR3. Trimming cost V 0 bases and J 0 bases; bases outside gene matches: 1. Per the germline V gene, CDR1 is SGHRS and CDR2 is YFSETQ. The CDR3 sequence: CASSLEAGSTDTQYF. The DNA for the CDR3 is TGCGCCAGCAGCTTGGAAGCGGGGAGCACAGATACGCAGTATTTT.

This clonotype was counted a single time. The V gene is TRBV7-9, the J gene TRBJ1-1; D unresolved. CDR1 and CDR2 from the germline V gene are SEHNR and FQNEAQ (reference sequence). The CDR3 totals 13 residues. Trimming removed 10 bases from V and 2 bases from J, with 14 bases in between. CDR3 sequence (DNA): TGTGCCACCGGGGAGCGAGTCAACACTGAAGCTTTCTTT. This gives the protein CATGERVNTEAFF.

As concerns this clonotype: Germline is not matched at one junction end, which may reflect a read error. The chain employs TRBV7-8 and TRBJ1-6; D is uncertain. This CDR3 has 15 amino acids. The V gene's germline CDR1 is SGHVS and CDR2 FQNEAQ. CDR3 DNA sequence: TGTGCCAGCAGCTTAGATAGTAACTATAATTCACCCCCCCACTTT. Amino acid sequence: CASSLDSNYNSPPHF. The variable domain in full, completed from reference TRBV7-8 and TRBJ1-6, reads GAGVSQSPRYKVAKRGQDVALRCDPISGHVSLFWYQQALGQGPEFLTYFQNEAQLDKSGLPSDRFFAERPEGSVSTLKIQRTQQEDSAVYLCASSLDSNYNSPPHFGNGTRLTVT.

This clonotype occurred a few times. V gene TRBV20-1 combines with J gene TRBJ2-5; D uncertain. The CDR3 covers 11 residues. The V end lost 3 bases, the J end lost 2 bases, and 4 bases lay between the germline ends. Germline V CDR1 and CDR2: DFQATT, SNEGSKA (reference sequence). The CDR3 coding sequence is TGCAGTGCTAGTGGTCAAGAGACCCAGTACTTC. This sequence encodes CSASGQETQYF.

The rearrangement joins TRBV5-1 to TRBJ2-7; D perhaps matches TRBD1 (5 bases). Germline CDR1 SGHRS, CDR2 YFSETQ. The CDR3 runs to 11 residues. Trimming took 6 bases from V and 4 from J, leaving 8 bases between them. This chain's CDR3 is CASTRGYEQYF. In DNA form, the CDR3 reads TGCGCCAGCACAAGGGGTTACGAGCAGTACTTC.

V gene TRBV24-1 combines with J gene TRBJ1-1, with 8 bases lining up with TRBD1. The CDR3 contains 12 residues. Losses at the gene ends were 3 bases for V and 11 bases for J; bases not matched to a gene: 4. Germline CDR1 reads KGHDR; CDR2 reads SFDVKD. The CDR3 region is CATSDRTGRAFF. Here the CDR3 DNA reads TGTGCCACCAGTGATAGGACAGGGCGGGCTTTCTTT.

The rearrangement links TRBV20-1 to TRBJ2-7, with 9 bases identical to TRBD1. This CDR3 is built from 17 residues. Germline V gives CDR1 DFQATT, CDR2 SNEGSKA (reference sequence). The V segment lost 6 bases and the J segment 2 bases; nucleotides outside the gene matches: 17. The CDR3 protein is CSAYRDRVIVDPYEQYF. DNA for the CDR3: TGCAGTGCGTACAGGGACAGGGTTATTGTGGACCCCTACGAGCAGTACTTC.

This clonotype was observed a few times. This chain joins TRBV19 and TRBJ1-5; D is unclear. V lost 3 bases, J lost 5 bases, and 14 bases lay in between. CDR1 is LNHDA and CDR2 is SQIVND in the germline V gene (reference sequence). The CDR3 covers 15 residues. CDR3 DNA sequence: TGTGCCAGTAGTATTTTCCACCTGAACGATCAGCCCCAGCATTTT. It encodes CASSIFHLNDQPQHF.

This clonotype was seen repeatedly, ten times or more. This chain links TRBV5-8 with TRBJ2-5, with D unresolved. The CDR3 covers 13 residues. Germline CDR1 and CDR2: SGHTS and YDEGEE. Trimming removed 4 bases at V and 13 bases at J, with 20 bases between. In DNA, the CDR3 is TGTGCCAGCAGCGCAGGCGGTACGCGCTCCCCGTACTTC. Residues: CASSAGGTRSPYF.

This chain connects TRBV7-9 to TRBJ1-1; the D is unclear. Between the trimmed V and J ends, which lost 5 bases and 1 base, there was a span of 14 bases. Germline V gives CDR1 SEHNR, CDR2 FQNEAQ (reference sequence). The CDR3 runs 15 residues. CDR3 nucleotide sequence: TGTGCCAGCAGCGCCCGGGCGGGTACGAACACTGAAGCTTTCTTT. This encodes CASSARAGTNTEAFF.

This clonotype was detected ten times or more. The chain is built from TRBV7-8 and TRBJ2-3; TRBD1 matches 7 bases. This CDR3 region has 17 residues. V trimming: 5 bases; J trimming: 2 bases; junction bases outside the gene matches: 13. CDR1 is SGHVS, CDR2 FQNEAQ, per germline. For the CDR3, the DNA is TGTGCCAGCAGCCGCGCGGGCGACAGGGCTGTCACAGATACGCAGTATTTT. It codes for CASSRAGDRAVTDTQYF.

The rearrangement joins TRBV11-2 to TRBJ1-1; D ambiguous. The CDR3 consists of 12 residues. Between the trimmed V and J ends, which lost 8 bases and 2 bases, there was a span of 9 bases. Looked up from germline, CDR1 is SGHAT and CDR2 is FQNNGV. The CDR3 is CASGRGNTEAFF. As DNA, the CDR3 is TGTGCCAGCGGGAGAGGAAACACTGAAGCTTTCTTT.

Details on this clonotype: One end of the junction does not line up with germline, which may come from a read error. The rearrangement joins TRBV5-8 to TRBJ2-6, with D uncertain. CDR1 SGHTS and CDR2 YDEGEE come from the germline V gene. The CDR3 loop spans 14 amino acids. CDR3: CASSPRSGANVLTF. CDR3 bases: TGCGCCAGCAGTCCAAGGTCTGGAGCCAACGTCCTGACTTTC. Full variable domain (remainder filled in from reference TRBV5-8 and TRBJ2-6): EAGVTQSPTHLIKTRGQQATLRCSPISGHTSVYWYQQALGLGLQFLLWYDEGEERNRGNFPPRFSGRQFPNYSSELNVNALELEDSALYLCASSPRSGANVLTFGAGSRLTVL.

The V call is TRBV2, the J call TRBJ2-3, with D unresolved. CDR1 and CDR2 from the germline V gene are SNHLY and FYNNEI. Between the trimmed V and J ends, which lost 5 bases and 0 bases, there was a span of 15 bases. CDR3 length equals 16 residues. CDR3 DNA sequence: TGTGCCAGCAGTCACTCCCCCGCCACTAGCACAGATACGCAGTATTTT. As protein: CASSHSPATSTDTQYF.

A note on this clonotype: A much larger clone differs from this one at a single base, so this may be a read error. The chain has TRBV7-3 and TRBJ2-2, with D possibly matching TRBD2 (6 bases). Germline CDR1 SGHTA, CDR2 FQGTGA. Trimming left V 5 bases short and J 6 bases short, with 13 bases between. CDR3 size: 14 residues. This chain's CDR3 is CASSLPGDAGELFF. The CDR3, as DNA: TGTGCCAGCAGCCTACCGGGAGACGCCGGGGAGCTGTTTTTT. The full variable domain, completed using reference TRBV7-3 and TRBJ2-2, is GAGVSQTPSNKVTEKGKYVELRCDPISGHTALYWYRQSLGQGPEFLIYFQGTGAADDSGLPNDRFFAVRPEGSVSTLKIQRTERGDSAVYLCASSLPGDAGELFFGEGSRLTVL.